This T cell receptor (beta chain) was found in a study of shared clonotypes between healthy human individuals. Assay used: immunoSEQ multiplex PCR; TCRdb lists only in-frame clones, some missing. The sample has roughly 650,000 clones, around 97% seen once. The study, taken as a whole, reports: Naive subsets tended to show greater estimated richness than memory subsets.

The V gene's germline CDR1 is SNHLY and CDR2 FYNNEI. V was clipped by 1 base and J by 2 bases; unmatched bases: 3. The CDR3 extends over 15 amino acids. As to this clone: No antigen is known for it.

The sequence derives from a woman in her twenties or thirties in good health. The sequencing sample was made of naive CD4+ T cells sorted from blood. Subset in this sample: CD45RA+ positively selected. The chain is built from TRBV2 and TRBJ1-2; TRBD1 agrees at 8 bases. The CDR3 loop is CASSEEGTGNYGYTF. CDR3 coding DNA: TGTGCCAGCAGTGAAGAAGGGACAGGAAACTATGGCTACACCTTC.